Sequencing of this TCR beta chain was carried out in a study of OX40 agonist ivuxolimab in advanced cancers. Across the whole study: Eligibility rules accepted prior anti-PD-1, anti-PD-L1 or anti-CTLA-4 therapy, and 30% to 40% had some.

CDR3 length equals 13 residues. Trimming took 4 bases from V and 5 from J; bases not matched to a gene: 5. Germline CDR1 reads GTSNPN; CDR2 reads SVGIG (reference sequence). The repertoire was sequenced with immunoSEQ multiplex PCR; TCRdb's copy has only in-frame clones and lacks some. The data show about 65,000 clones, with around 87% seen just once and 0.38% held by the top ten. The chain recombines TRBV30 with TRBJ1-1, with 9 bases matching TRBD1. The sequence was obtained from an adult with an advanced solid tumor such as melanoma, head and neck, liver or kidney cancer. Source: CD4+ or CD8+ T cells sorted from blood, taken in a trial of the OX40 agonist ivuxolimab. In nucleotides, the CDR3 is TGTGCCTGGAACAGGGGGCTGAGAACTGAAGCTTTCTTT. This sequence encodes CAWNRGLRTEAFF.